Below are 30 T cell receptor beta chains sequenced from a single sample in a study of T-cell reconstitution after alpha-beta-depleted transplantation in children. Unique molecular identifiers were built into the TCRbeta library. TCRdb passed the PCR reads through MiXCR, listing each CDR3 protein once. The sample gives hundreds of thousands of distinct CDR3 sequences, 16% of which show up once; under 1.2% is in the top ten. The specimen was PBMCs from the stem cell graft donor, collected from the stem cell graft. Every receptor here comes from a human donor who donated a stem cell graft to a child with acute myeloid leukemia.

A remark on this clonotype: The junction shows a germline mismatch at one end, possibly a read error. Written as DNA, the CDR3 is TGCTGTGCCCCTCGAGGGGGGGGAACGGGTAATCAGCCCCAGCATTTT. Residues: CCAPRGGGTGNQPQHF. The chain couples TRBV20-1 to TRBJ1-5; D possibly corresponds to TRBD1 (6 bases). The CDR3 extends over 16 amino acids. Germline V gene sequence: CDR1 DFQATT, CDR2 SNEGSKA (reference sequence).

This clonotype was counted many times. V is TRBV7-6 and J is TRBJ1-1; a weak D match, TRBD1 (5 bases). V was trimmed by 4 bases and J by 3 bases, leaving 12 bases between them. The germline gives CDR1 SGHVS, CDR2 FNYEAQ. This CDR3 contains 14 residues. CDR3 nucleotides: TGTGCCAGCAGCTCCCAGGGACCGGACACTGAAGCTTTCTTT. Residues: CASSSQGPDTEAFF.

The chain uses TRBV9 and TRBJ2-3; 10 bases align to TRBD1. With V trimmed by 4 bases and J by 2 bases, 7 bases remained unmatched. CDR3 size: 16 residues. Germline V CDR1 and CDR2: SGDLS, YYNGEE. CDR3 in amino acids: CASSLGTGVYTDTQYF. CDR3 in DNA: TGTGCCAGCAGCCTTGGGACAGGGGTTTACACAGATACGCAGTATTTT.

This clonotype was seen repeatedly, ten times or more. V and J are TRBV20-1 and TRBJ1-2, with a tentative D call TRBD1 (5 bases). The ends were cut back, 5 bases at V and 0 bases at J, with 34 bases in the middle. Per the germline V gene, CDR1 is DFQATT and CDR2 is SNEGSKA (reference sequence). This CDR3 has 21 amino acids. The CDR3 protein is CSAPPAGHPQSRYITNYGYTF. The DNA for the CDR3 is TGCAGTGCTCCCCCCGCCGGACACCCACAGTCGAGATACATAACTAACTATGGCTACACCTTC.

J is TRBJ2-4 and V is TRBV15; D might be TRBD2 (6 bases). V shed 1 base and J shed 8 bases, with 12 bases lying between them. Germline assignment: CDR1 LNHNV and CDR2 YYDKDF (reference sequence). CDR3 length: 14 amino acids. This CDR3 reads CATSRVGGEDIQYF. The CDR3 DNA is TGTGCCACCAGCAGAGTAGGCGGGGAGGACATTCAGTACTTC.

The V and J genes are TRBV24-1 and TRBJ2-1; TRBD1 matches 9 bases. The CDR3 totals 15 residues. CDR1 KGHDR and CDR2 SFDVKD come from the germline V gene. J gave up 8 bases and V 3 bases, and 7 bases lay outside the gene matches. DNA of the CDR3: TGTGCCACCAGTGATAGGGGACAGGGAATGGATGAGCAGTTCTTC. Protein: CATSDRGQGMDEQFF.

The gene calls are TRBV20-1 and TRBJ1-1; no firm D call. CDR1 is DFQATT and CDR2 is SNEGSKA in the germline V gene (reference sequence). The CDR3 extends over 17 amino acids. Deletions cut 1 base from V and 0 bases from J, with 18 bases between. CDR3 protein: CSARVATSLYMNTEAFF. DNA for the CDR3: TGCAGTGCTAGAGTCGCGACAAGCTTGTACATGAACACTGAAGCTTTCTTT.

This clonotype occurred a few times. The chain links TRBV5-1 to TRBJ1-3, with D perhaps matching TRBD1 (5 bases). Trimming cost V 3 bases and J 0 bases, with 16 bases left between them. Germline loops: CDR1 SGHRS, CDR2 YFSETQ. The CDR3 sequence is 17 residues long. CDR3 residues: CASSYQPGTGSGNTIYF. In nucleotides, the CDR3 is TGCGCCAGCAGCTACCAGCCTGGGACTGGCTCTGGAAACACCATATATTTT.

The chain couples TRBV20-1 to TRBJ2-1; 9 bases agree with TRBD2. The CDR3 extends over 16 amino acids. Germline lookup yields CDR1 DFQATT and CDR2 SNEGSKA (reference sequence). With 0 bases clipped from V and 7 bases from J, the junction kept 10 bases outside the gene matches. CDR3 loop: CSARDRGGGAKNEQFF. The DNA for the CDR3 is TGCAGTGCTAGAGATCGGGGCGGGGGGGCAAAGAATGAGCAGTTCTTC.

This clonotype was seen only a few times. The chain joins TRBV9 to TRBJ2-2, with D uncertain. V lost 4 bases and J lost 5, with 15 bases in between. The CDR3 extends over 15 amino acids. Germline CDR1 and CDR2: SGDLS and YYNGEE. The CDR3 sequence is CASSPSRVTTGELFF. The CDR3 nucleotides read TGTGCCAGCAGCCCATCAAGGGTTACAACCGGGGAGCTGTTTTTT.

This clonotype has a handful of counts. The rearrangement links TRBV4-3 to TRBJ1-1; no clear D. The V gene lost 0 bases and the J gene lost 8 bases, with 10 bases spanning the gap. The germline CDR1 and CDR2 sequences are LGHNA and YSLEER. This CDR3 has 13 residues. The CDR3 is CASSQDSSGEAFF. In DNA form, the CDR3 reads TGCGCCAGCAGCCAAGACTCCTCCGGGGAAGCTTTCTTT.

This chain connects TRBV27 to TRBJ1-5; TRBD1 might be the D (5 bases). The CDR3 has 13 residues. V gave up 5 bases and J gave up 11 bases, with 16 bases separating them. Germline assignment: CDR1 MNHEY and CDR2 SMNVEV (reference sequence). The CDR3 reads CASSPGPSLAQHF. CDR3 nucleotide sequence: TGTGCCAGCAGTCCGGGACCGTCTTTAGCCCAGCATTTT.

This clonotype occurred many times. The rearrangement uses TRBV20-1 and TRBJ1-5; no clear D gene. CDR3 length: 16 residues. Germline V gene sequence: CDR1 DFQATT, CDR2 SNEGSKA (reference sequence). The germline V and J ends were trimmed by 0 bases and 3 bases, with 15 bases remaining between them. CDR3: CSARDWKEPLNQPQHF. The CDR3 bases are TGCAGTGCTAGAGATTGGAAAGAACCTCTCAATCAGCCCCAGCATTTT.

Only a few counts were recorded for this clonotype. This rearrangement joins TRBV4-3 to TRBJ2-3; tentatively, D is TRBD1 or TRBD2 (5 bases each). The CDR3 covers 18 residues. Trimming took 2 bases from V and 2 from J, leaving 20 bases between them. Germline V CDR1 and CDR2: LGHNA, YSLEER. CDR3 sequence: CASSQSKWDRRATDTQYF. DNA of the CDR3: TGCGCCAGCAGCCAATCAAAGTGGGACCGAAGGGCCACAGATACGCAGTATTTT.

This clonotype occurred many times. The chain links TRBV24-1 to TRBJ2-1, with 12 bases aligning to TRBD1. The CDR3 runs to 15 residues. Per the germline V gene, CDR1 is KGHDR and CDR2 is SFDVKD. The V gene end was trimmed by 3 bases and the J gene end by 8 bases; junction bases not matched to a gene: 4. The CDR3 DNA follows: TGTGCCACCAGTGATCCGGGACAGGGGGCTTATGAGCAGTTCTTC. Translating gives CATSDPGQGAYEQFF.

This clonotype was seen ten or more times. The V and J genes are TRBV5-1 and TRBJ2-3; tentatively, D is TRBD1 (5 bases). Germline CDR1 and CDR2: SGHRS and YFSETQ. Trimming shortened V by 1 base and J by 0 bases, and 9 bases separated the two germline ends. The CDR3 has 15 residues. For the CDR3, the DNA is TGCGCCAGCAGCTTGTTAAGGGGAAGCACAGATACGCAGTATTTT. It specifies CASSLLRGSTDTQYF.

This clonotype was detected many times. This chain links TRBV7-2 with TRBJ2-3, with 9 bases that match TRBD2. The germline V gene has CDR1 SGHTA and CDR2 FQGNSA. CDR3 size: 15 residues. Trimming at V came to 5 bases and at J to 1 base, leaving 4 bases not matched to a gene. The CDR3 bases are TGTGCCAGCAGCACGCTAGCGGGGCGCACAGATACGCAGTATTTT. This gives the protein CASSTLAGRTDTQYF. Based on the CDR3 plus reference TRBV7-2 and TRBJ2-3, the full variable domain is GAGVSQSPSNKVTEKGKDVELRCDPISGHTALYWYRQSLGQGLEFLIYFQGNSAPDKSGLPSDRFSAERTGGSVSTLTIQRTQQEDSAVYLCASSTLAGRTDTQYFGPGTRLTVL.

This clonotype was seen more than once but under ten times. The chain employs TRBV9 and TRBJ2-3, with D tentatively TRBD1 (6 bases). This CDR3 is 15 amino acids long. The V end was cut by 0 bases, the J end by 2 bases, with 10 bases between. Germline assignment: CDR1 SGDLS and CDR2 YYNGEE. The CDR3 spells CASSVGPGATDTQYF. CDR3 sequence (DNA): TGTGCCAGCAGCGTAGGTCCAGGGGCCACAGATACGCAGTATTTT.

The chain recombines TRBV12-3 or TRBV12-4 with TRBJ1-1; D possibly corresponds to TRBD1 (6 bases). The CDR3 is 15 residues long. V was clipped by 3 bases and J by 5 bases, with 16 bases between them. CDR3 coding DNA: TGTGCCAGCAGTTTCATTCGGGTAGGGGGTACTGAAGCTTTCTTT. This sequence encodes CASSFIRVGGTEAFF.

The V call is TRBV5-1, the J call TRBJ2-7; 7 bases match TRBD1. CDR1 SGHRS and CDR2 YFSETQ come from the germline V gene. This CDR3 is 11 amino acids long. The CDR3 is CASSAPRDSGV. DNA of the CDR3: TGCGCCAGCAGCGCCCCTCGGGACAGTGGCGTC.

This clonotype was seen at least ten times. J is TRBJ2-3 and V is TRBV7-2; D is tentatively TRBD1 or TRBD2 (6 bases each). Germline CDR1 and CDR2: SGHTA and FQGNSA. V was cut by 7 bases and J by 3 bases, with 14 bases left in between. This CDR3 has 14 residues. CDR3: CASTSGAETDTQYF. The CDR3 DNA sequence: TGTGCCAGCACCTCGGGGGCAGAAACAGATACGCAGTATTTT. Using reference TRBV7-2 and TRBJ2-3 for the parts outside the CDR3, the full variable domain is GAGVSQSPSNKVTEKGKDVELRCDPISGHTALYWYRQSLGQGLEFLIYFQGNSAPDKSGLPSDRFSAERTGGSVSTLTIQRTQQEDSAVYLCASTSGAETDTQYFGPGTRLTVL.

This chain joins TRBV5-1 and TRBJ2-5; TRBD1 agrees at 10 bases. The junction had 8 bases not matched to a gene; V was cut back by 3 bases and J by 3 bases. This CDR3 has 16 residues. Germline V gives CDR1 SGHRS, CDR2 YFSETQ. The CDR3 DNA sequence: TGCGCCAGCAGCTGGGCGACAGGGGGCCTTGAAGAGACCCAGTACTTC. Its translation: CASSWATGGLEETQYF.

This clonotype was seen a handful of times. The V and J genes are TRBV28 and TRBJ2-4; the D is unclear. Germline V gene sequence: CDR1 MDHEN, CDR2 SYDVKM. The CDR3 totals 15 residues. Trimming pared 4 bases from V and 0 bases from J, leaving 10 bases between. The CDR3, as DNA: TGTGCCAGCAGTTCAGCCAGCCTAGCCAAAAACATTCAGTACTTC. Translated: CASSSASLAKNIQYF. Supplemented by reference TRBV28 and TRBJ2-4, the full variable domain reads DVKVTQSSRYLVKRTGEKVFLECVQDMDHENMFWYRQDPGLGLRLIYFSYDVKMKEKGDIPEGYSVSREKKERFSLILESASTNQTSMYLCASSSASLAKNIQYFGAGTRLSVL.

The table lists this clonotype with a few counts. The chain combines TRBV20-1 with TRBJ1-1, with no clear D. The V end was cut by 5 bases, the J end by 11 bases, with 12 bases between. CDR3 length equals 10 residues. The germline V gene encodes CDR1 DFQATT and CDR2 SNEGSKA (reference sequence). The CDR3 region has the DNA TGCAGTGCTGCGCGAGTGGGGGCTTTCTTT. Translating it yields CSAARVGAFF.

Concerning this clonotype: A read error is possible here, since a much larger clone lies one base away. The chain combines TRBV3-1 with TRBJ1-1, with D hard to call. CDR1 is LGHDT and CDR2 is YNNKEL in the germline V gene (reference sequence). CDR3 length equals 12 residues. The CDR3 DNA sequence: TGTGCCTGCAGACGGATTGGAACTGAAGCTTTCTTT. As protein: CACRRIGTEAFF.

As to this clonotype: A much larger clone is a single base away; this may be a read error. This chain joins TRBV20-1 and TRBJ2-1, with 11 bases lining up with TRBD2. In germline, CDR1 is DFQATT, CDR2 SNEGSKA (reference sequence). The trim removed 5 bases at V and 0 bases at J, leaving 12 bases unmatched. This CDR3 has 18 amino acids. In DNA, the CDR3 is TGCAGTGCTGGCGGCCTAGCGGGGGGACCTAGCTCCTACAATGAGCAGTTCTTC. Translated: CSAGGLAGGPSSYNEQFF.

This clonotype was detected ten times or more. This rearrangement joins TRBV29-1 to TRBJ1-1; 8 bases line up with TRBD1. From germline, CDR1 is SQVTM and CDR2 ANQGSEA. The CDR3 spans 13 residues. Trimming cost V 6 bases and J 3 bases; bases outside gene matches: 6. In DNA form, the CDR3 reads TGCAGCGTGGCAGGGGGCGCAGACACTGAAGCTTTCTTT. Its protein product is CSVAGGADTEAFF. The entire variable domain, with the rest obtained from reference TRBV29-1 and TRBJ1-1, is as follows: SAVISQKPSRDICQRGTSLTIQCQVDSQVTMMFWYRQQPGQSLTLIATANQGSEATYESGFVIDKFPISRPNLTFSTLTVSNMSPEDSSIYLCSVAGGADTEAFFGQGTRLTVV.

This clonotype was detected ten times or more. The rearrangement uses TRBV20-1 and TRBJ2-5, with D hard to call. Trimming stripped 6 bases from V and 3 bases from J, with 11 bases between. The CDR3 spans 12 residues. Germline V gives CDR1 DFQATT, CDR2 SNEGSKA (reference sequence). Here the CDR3 reads CSARTVKETQYF. In DNA form, the CDR3 reads TGCAGTGCCCGGACCGTGAAAGAGACCCAGTACTTC.

This clonotype appeared many times. This chain connects TRBV7-2 to TRBJ2-5; perhaps D is TRBD1 or TRBD2 (6 bases each). Germline loops: CDR1 SGHTA, CDR2 FQGNSA. The V end was cut by 1 base, the J end by 2 bases, with 14 bases between. The CDR3 loop spans 16 amino acids. The CDR3 spells CASSLGGRGGQETQYF. The DNA of the CDR3 is TGTGCCAGCAGCTTAGGGGGGCGGGGAGGACAAGAGACCCAGTACTTC.

This clonotype has just a few counts. The rearrangement uses TRBV7-8 and TRBJ1-3, with 8 bases matching TRBD1. V lost 5 bases and J lost 4; bases outside the gene matches: 10. Per the germline V gene, CDR1 is SGHVS and CDR2 is FQNEAQ. The CDR3 has 16 amino acids. CDR3 sequence (DNA): TGTGCCAGCAGCCCTCGGGACAGGTCGTCCGGAAACACCATATATTTT. It specifies CASSPRDRSSGNTIYF.